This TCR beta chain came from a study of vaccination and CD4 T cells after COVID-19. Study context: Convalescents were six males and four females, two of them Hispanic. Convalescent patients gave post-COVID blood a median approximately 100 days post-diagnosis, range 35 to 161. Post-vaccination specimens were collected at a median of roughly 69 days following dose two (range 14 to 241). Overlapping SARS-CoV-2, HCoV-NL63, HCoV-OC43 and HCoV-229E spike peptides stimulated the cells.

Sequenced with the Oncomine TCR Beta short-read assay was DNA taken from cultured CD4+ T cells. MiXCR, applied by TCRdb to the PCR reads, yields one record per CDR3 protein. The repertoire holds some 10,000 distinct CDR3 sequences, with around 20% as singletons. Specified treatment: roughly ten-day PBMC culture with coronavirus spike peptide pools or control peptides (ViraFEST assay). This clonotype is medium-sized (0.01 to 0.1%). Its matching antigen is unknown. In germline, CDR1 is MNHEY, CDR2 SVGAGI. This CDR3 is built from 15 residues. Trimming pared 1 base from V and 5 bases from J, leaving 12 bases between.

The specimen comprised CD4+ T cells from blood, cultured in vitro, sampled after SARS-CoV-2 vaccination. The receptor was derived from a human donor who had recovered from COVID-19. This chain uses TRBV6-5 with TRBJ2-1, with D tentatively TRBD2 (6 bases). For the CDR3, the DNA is TGTGCCAGCAGTTACTTGCCTAGCGCAAACAATGAGCAGTTCTTC. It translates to CASSYLPSANNEQFF.